The clone carrying this T cell receptor beta chain was picked up a small number of times. Per the original methods: By means of reference gene primer amplification, nucleated cell counts were estimated. The assay was immunoSEQ multiplex PCR, and TCRdb's table has in-frame clones only and misses some. The D gene and trimming were derived from the DNA, and the V and J assignments and clone size from that table. Among about 170,000 clones listed, approximately 85% were seen once. CDR1 and CDR2 from the germline V gene are WNHNN and SYGVQD (reference sequence). This CDR3 region has 13 residues. Trimming took 8 bases from V and 5 from J, leaving 12 bases between them. This entry belongs to a study of blood T cell repertoires in COVID-19. Seattle's cohort entered during active infection and was followed longitudinally.

Input material: peripheral blood. This chain connects TRBV10-1 to TRBJ2-2; a possible D gene is TRBD2 (6 bases). The source of this sequence is a woman of 80 years or more with COVID-19, enrolled during active disease. This chain's CDR3 is CASALRETGELFF. In nucleotides, the CDR3 is TGCGCCAGCGCCTTACGGGAGACCGGGGAGCTGTTTTTT.